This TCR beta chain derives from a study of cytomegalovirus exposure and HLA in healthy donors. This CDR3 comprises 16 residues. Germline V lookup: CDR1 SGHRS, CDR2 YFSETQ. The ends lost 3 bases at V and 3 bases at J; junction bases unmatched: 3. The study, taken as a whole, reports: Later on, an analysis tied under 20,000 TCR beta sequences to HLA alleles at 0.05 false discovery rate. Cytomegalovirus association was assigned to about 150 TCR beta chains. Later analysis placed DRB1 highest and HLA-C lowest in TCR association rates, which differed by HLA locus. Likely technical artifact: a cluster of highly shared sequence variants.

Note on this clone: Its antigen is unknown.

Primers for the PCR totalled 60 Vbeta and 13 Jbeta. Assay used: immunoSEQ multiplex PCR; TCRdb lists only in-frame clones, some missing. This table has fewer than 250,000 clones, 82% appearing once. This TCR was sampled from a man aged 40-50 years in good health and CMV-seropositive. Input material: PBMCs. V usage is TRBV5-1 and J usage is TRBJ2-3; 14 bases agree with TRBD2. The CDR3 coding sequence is TGCGCCAGCAGCTCGGGACTAGCGGGAGTGACAGATACGCAGTATTTT. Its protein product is CASSSGLAGVTDTQYF.